The T cell receptor (beta chain) described here comes from a study of T cell repertoires in cytomegalovirus infection. Across the study: Matching HLA type, along with CMV infection, was indicated by public TCR beta signatures. Study-level results: Identification of carriers of CMV plus the relevant HLA was achieved through cumulative public TCR beta family frequency. HLA-C-restricted CMV-specific TCR beta clonotypes prevailed in the ex vivo response.

TCRdb reprocessed the reads via MiXCR and lists one record per CDR3 protein. This table has about 250,000 distinct CDR3 sequences, 6% to 8% appearing once. This clonotype has ten or more counts. Its antigen is unidentified. Germline V gives CDR1 LNHNV, CDR2 YYDKDF (reference sequence). V shed 2 bases, J shed 2 bases, and the junction held 8 bases outside the gene matches. This CDR3 region has 16 residues. This clonotype was sampled from a human donor in good health (CMV status not recorded). Some clones in this sample may be carry-over from other donors' samples. The specimen was PBMCs. The chain joins TRBV15 to TRBJ1-2; 7 nucleotides match TRBD1. CDR3 bases: TGTGCCACCAGCAGACCGATGGCGGGACAGAACTATGGCTACACCTTC. Its protein is CATSRPMAGQNYGYTF. The full variable domain, in which reference TRBV15 and TRBJ1-2 provide the parts outside the CDR3, is DAMVIQNPRYQVTQFGKPVTLSCSQTLNHNVMYWYQQKSSQAPKLLFHYYDKDFNNEADTPDNFQSRRPNTSFCFLDIRSPGLGDTAMYLCATSRPMAGQNYGYTFGSGTRLTVV.